Following are 20 T cell receptor beta chains from one sample sequenced in a study of CD8 T cells in Susac syndrome (dated 2019 in TCRdb). Library creation used the immunoSEQ multiplex PCR assay. RNA was extracted using the RNeasy kit, and roughly 0.45 to 1 ug of the RNA was reverse transcribed with random hexamers. The raw public data were reprocessed by TCRdb itself: fastp quality trimming at Q25, MiXCR clonotype calling, in-frame beta chains only. Rows with a matching CDR3 protein are joined into one entry that keeps the most common DNA and genes. Within this sample are more than 55,000 distinct CDR3 sequences, with over 95% of them counted one time only. The top ten clones comprise approximately 0.11% of the sample. Sequenced input: CD4+ T cells from PBMCs. The receptors shown here come from a human donor with multiple sclerosis.

The J gene is TRBJ1-1, the V gene TRBV7-9; 7 bases match TRBD1. The CDR3 spans 13 residues. Germline assignment: CDR1 SEHNR and CDR2 FQNEAQ (reference sequence). The ends lost 6 bases at V and 5 bases at J; junction bases unmatched: 6. The CDR3 protein is CASRSQGGTEAFF. The CDR3 DNA reads as TGTGCCAGCAGATCTCAGGGGGGGACTGAAGCTTTCTTT.

The rearrangement joins TRBV5-8 to TRBJ2-7; D is ambiguous. In germline, CDR1 is SGHTS, CDR2 YDEGEE. V lost 4 bases to trimming and J lost 5 bases, with 13 bases between them. The CDR3 length is 13 residues. CDR3 DNA: TGTGCCAGCAGCCCCTTTACCCCAGACGAGCAGTACTTC. Translating gives CASSPFTPDEQYF. The full variable domain, with the rest looked up from reference TRBV5-8 and TRBJ2-7, is EAGVTQSPTHLIKTRGQQATLRCSPISGHTSVYWYQQALGLGLQFLLWYDEGEERNRGNFPPRFSGRQFPNYSSELNVNALELEDSALYLCASSPFTPDEQYFGPGTRLTVT.

The V call is TRBV18, the J call TRBJ2-3; D unresolved. The CDR3 is made up of 13 amino acids. The germline V and J ends were trimmed by 3 bases and 4 bases, with 8 bases remaining between them. Germline V lookup: CDR1 KGHSH, CDR2 LQKENI. The CDR3, as DNA: TGTGCCAGCTCACCCTTAGGTGCAGATACGCAGTATTTT. Encoded protein: CASSPLGADTQYF.

This clonotype was seen only once. The V gene is TRBV6-1, the J gene TRBJ1-4, with a tentative D call TRBD1 (5 bases). Germline values: CDR1 MNHNS, CDR2 SASEGT. CDR3 length equals 13 residues. V shed 11 bases and J shed 4 bases, with 14 bases lying between them. The CDR3 DNA reads as TGTGCCGCCGGGAGGGGATATAATGAAAAACTGTTTTTT. Residues: CAAGRGYNEKLFF.

The chain has TRBV3-1 and TRBJ2-7; no firm D call. Trimming stripped 4 bases from V and 1 base from J, with 8 bases between. This CDR3 spans 13 amino acids. Germline lookup yields CDR1 LGHDT and CDR2 YNNKEL (reference sequence). CDR3 coding DNA: TGTGCCAGCAGCCCCCGAATTTCCTACGAGCAGTACTTC. Translated, it gives CASSPRISYEQYF.

This chain joins TRBV6-6 and TRBJ1-2; TRBD1 is a possible D gene (5 bases). This CDR3 has 14 amino acids. Trimming removed 5 bases at V and 11 bases at J, with 21 bases between. Germline-derived CDR1 and CDR2 are MNHNY and SVGAGI (reference sequence). Written as DNA, the CDR3 is TGTGCCAGCAGTGTGGTCCTGAAAGAGGGGCTTTACACCTTC. As protein: CASSVVLKEGLYTF.

The chain carries TRBV6-5 and TRBJ1-5; D gene ambiguous. The CDR3 is made up of 15 amino acids. Germline V gene lookup returns CDR1 MNHEY and CDR2 SVGAGI. V was shortened by 0 bases and J by 4 bases, with 10 bases between the two germline ends. The CDR3 reads CASSYSKGKNQPQHF. CDR3 in DNA: TGTGCCAGCAGTTACTCGAAAGGAAAGAATCAGCCCCAGCATTTT.

The chain recombines TRBV28 with TRBJ1-5, with 8 nucleotides matching TRBD1. V was pared by 7 bases and J by 7 bases, with 9 bases of the junction left unmatched. CDR3 length: 14 amino acids. The germline gives CDR1 MDHEN, CDR2 SYDVKM. CDR3 in DNA: TGTGCCAGCATTAGCGACAGGGGATACCAGCCCCAGCATTTT. Its translation: CASISDRGYQPQHF.

The chain combines TRBV7-9 with TRBJ2-7; possible D gene TRBD1, 5 bases. Germline CDR1 reads SEHNR; CDR2 reads FQNEAQ (reference sequence). The CDR3 contains 13 residues. V lost 5 bases, J lost 6 bases, and 14 bases lay in between. The chain's CDR3 is CASSPRQGGEQYF. The CDR3 DNA reads as TGTGCCAGCAGCCCCCGCCAGGGCGGCGAGCAGTACTTC.

The V and J genes are TRBV6-2 or TRBV6-3 and TRBJ2-2; D is ambiguous. Germline V gene sequence: CDR1 MNHEY, CDR2 SVGEGT. The CDR3 extends over 13 amino acids. V lost 7 bases to trimming and J lost 7 bases, with 13 bases between them. The CDR3 DNA is TGTGCCAGCAAAATAGACTCCGGCGGGGAGCTGTTTTTT. Its protein is CASKIDSGGELFF.

V gene TRBV15 combines with J gene TRBJ1-1; D perhaps matches TRBD1 (5 bases). The germline gives CDR1 LNHNV, CDR2 YYDKDF (reference sequence). Trimming took 0 bases from V and 3 from J, leaving 11 bases between them. There are 15 residues in the CDR3. The CDR3 protein is CATSRDGHADTEAFF. The CDR3 nucleotides are TGTGCCACCAGCAGAGATGGACACGCGGACACTGAAGCTTTCTTT.

The genes are TRBV7-3 and TRBJ2-3; D gene uncertain. Trimming cost V 2 bases and J 2 bases, with 8 bases left between them. The germline V gene has CDR1 SGHTA and CDR2 FQGTGA. CDR3 size: 14 residues. The CDR3 here is CASSLHSSTDTQYF. The CDR3 DNA reads TGTGCCAGCAGCTTACACAGCTCCACAGATACGCAGTATTTT. Full variable domain (rest looked up from reference TRBV7-3 and TRBJ2-3): GAGVSQTPSNKVTEKGKYVELRCDPISGHTALYWYRQSLGQGPEFLIYFQGTGAADDSGLPNDRFFAVRPEGSVSTLKIQRTERGDSAVYLCASSLHSSTDTQYFGPGTRLTVL.

This clonotype is a singleton in its sample. The chain employs TRBV12-3 or TRBV12-4 and TRBJ1-5; D unresolved. V was cut by 6 bases and J by 2 bases, with 17 bases left in between. The CDR3 has 16 amino acids. The CDR3 DNA reads TGTGCCAGCAGCTGGGGTCGCGGCCTTGGCAATCAGCCCCAGCATTTT. This translates into CASSWGRGLGNQPQHF.

J is TRBJ2-7 and V is TRBV7-2; D remains ambiguous. Germline CDR1 SGHTA, CDR2 FQGNSA. Trimming cost V 1 base and J 2 bases, with 12 bases left between them. The CDR3 has 15 amino acids. CDR3 nucleotides: TGTGCCAGCAGCTTAGGCGGTAGCCCTACCTACGAGCAGTACTTC. Translation: CASSLGGSPTYEQYF.

The chain uses TRBV29-1 and TRBJ2-3; TRBD2 aligns across 9 bases. Germline loops: CDR1 SQVTM, CDR2 ANQGSEA. The CDR3 is 13 amino acids. V dropped 2 bases and J dropped 5; count of bases not matched to a gene: 2. The CDR3 DNA follows: TGCAGCGTTGAAATTAGCGGGGGAGATACGCAGTATTTT. This translates into CSVEISGGDTQYF.

The chain has TRBV7-8 and TRBJ2-1, with D possibly being TRBD2 (6 bases). The germline CDR1 and CDR2 sequences are SGHVS and FQNEAQ. V gave up 6 bases and J gave up 0 bases, with 9 bases separating them. The CDR3 is 14 residues long. The CDR3 loop is CASSGGSSYNEQFF. The CDR3, as DNA: TGTGCCAGCAGTGGGGGGAGCTCCTACAATGAGCAGTTCTTC.

This chain links TRBV12-3 or TRBV12-4 with TRBJ2-3; 11 bases match TRBD2. There are 16 residues in the CDR3. Losses at the gene ends were 4 bases for V and 8 bases for J; bases not matched to a gene: 11. The CDR3 loop reads CASSSRLAGTLGTQYF. The CDR3 DNA follows: TGTGCCAGCAGTTCGCGACTAGCGGGGACACTGGGTACGCAGTATTTT.

This chain links TRBV12-3 or TRBV12-4 with TRBJ1-1, with D uncertain. The CDR3 loop spans 16 amino acids. V lost 5 bases and J lost 1, with 17 bases in between. The DNA of the CDR3 is TGTGCCAGCAGTCCACTCTATATCGGGGAGAACACTGAAGCTTTCTTT. Protein sequence: CASSPLYIGENTEAFF.

V usage is TRBV12-3 or TRBV12-4 and J usage is TRBJ1-1; D might be TRBD1 (6 bases). The ends were cut back, 5 bases at V and 0 bases at J, with 13 bases in the middle. This CDR3 spans 15 amino acids. The CDR3 bases are TGTGCCAGCAGTCCTAGGACAGCCATGAACACTGAAGCTTTCTTT. Amino acids: CASSPRTAMNTEAFF.

The V gene is TRBV12-3 or TRBV12-4, the J gene TRBJ1-2; 10 nucleotides align to TRBD1. With V trimmed by 5 bases and J by 1 base, 4 bases remained unmatched. The CDR3 has 15 residues. CDR3 amino acids: CASSTGTGDNYGYTF. For the CDR3, the DNA is TGTGCCAGCAGTACCGGGACAGGGGATAACTATGGCTACACCTTC.